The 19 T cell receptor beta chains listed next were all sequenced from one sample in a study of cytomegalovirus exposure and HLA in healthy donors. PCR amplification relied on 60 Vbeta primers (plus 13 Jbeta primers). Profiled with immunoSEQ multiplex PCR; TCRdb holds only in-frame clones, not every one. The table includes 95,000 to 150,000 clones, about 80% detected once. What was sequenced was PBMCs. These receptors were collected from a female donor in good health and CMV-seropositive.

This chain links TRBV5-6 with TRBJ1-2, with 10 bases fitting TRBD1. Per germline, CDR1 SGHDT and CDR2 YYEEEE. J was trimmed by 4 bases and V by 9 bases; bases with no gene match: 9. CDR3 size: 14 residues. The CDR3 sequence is CANIGQGDSYGYTF. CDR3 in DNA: TGTGCCAACATCGGACAGGGGGATTCCTATGGCTACACCTTC.

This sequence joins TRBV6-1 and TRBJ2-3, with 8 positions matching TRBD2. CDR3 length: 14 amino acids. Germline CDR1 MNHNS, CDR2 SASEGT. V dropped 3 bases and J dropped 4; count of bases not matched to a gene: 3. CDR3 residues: CASSDRSGADTQYF. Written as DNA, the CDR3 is TGTGCCAGCAGTGACCGTAGCGGGGCAGATACGCAGTATTTT.

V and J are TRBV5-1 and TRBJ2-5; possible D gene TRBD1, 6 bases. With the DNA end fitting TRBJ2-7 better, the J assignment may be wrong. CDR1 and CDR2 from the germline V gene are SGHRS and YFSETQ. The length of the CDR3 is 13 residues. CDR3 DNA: TGCGCCAGCAGCTTGACAGGGAACCACGAGCAGTACTTC. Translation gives CASSLTGNHEQYF.

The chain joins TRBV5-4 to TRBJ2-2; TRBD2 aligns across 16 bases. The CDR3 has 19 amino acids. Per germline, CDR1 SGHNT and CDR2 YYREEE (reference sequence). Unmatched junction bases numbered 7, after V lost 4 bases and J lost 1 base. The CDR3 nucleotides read TGTGCCAGCAGCCCGGGGACTAGCGGGGGGGCCTGGAACACCGGGGAGCTGTTTTTT. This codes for CASSPGTSGGAWNTGELFF.

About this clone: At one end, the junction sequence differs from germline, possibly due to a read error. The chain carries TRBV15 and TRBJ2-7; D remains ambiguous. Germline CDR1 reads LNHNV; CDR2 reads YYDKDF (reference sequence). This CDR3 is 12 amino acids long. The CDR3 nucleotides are TGTGCCACCAGCAGAGATTTTGTCCAGATGCGGTTC. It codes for CATSRDFVQMRF.

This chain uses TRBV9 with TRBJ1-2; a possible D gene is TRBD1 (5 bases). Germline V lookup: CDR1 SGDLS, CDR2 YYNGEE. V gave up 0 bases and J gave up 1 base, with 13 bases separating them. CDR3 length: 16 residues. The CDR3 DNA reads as TGTGCCAGCAGCGTAGGGGGGGGTAACATTAACTATGGCTACACCTTC. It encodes CASSVGGGNINYGYTF. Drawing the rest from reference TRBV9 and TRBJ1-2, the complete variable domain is DSGVTQTPKHLITATGQRVTLRCSPRSGDLSVYWYQQSLDQGLQFLIQYYNGEERAKGNILERFSAQQFPDLHSELNLSSLELGDSALYFCASSVGGGNINYGYTFGSGTRLTVV.

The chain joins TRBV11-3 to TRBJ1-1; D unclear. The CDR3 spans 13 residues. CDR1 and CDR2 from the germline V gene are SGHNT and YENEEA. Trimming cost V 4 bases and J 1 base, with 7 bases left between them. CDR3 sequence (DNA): TGTGCCAGCAGCTCCTTCCGGAACACTGAAGCTTTCTTT. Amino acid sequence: CASSSFRNTEAFF.

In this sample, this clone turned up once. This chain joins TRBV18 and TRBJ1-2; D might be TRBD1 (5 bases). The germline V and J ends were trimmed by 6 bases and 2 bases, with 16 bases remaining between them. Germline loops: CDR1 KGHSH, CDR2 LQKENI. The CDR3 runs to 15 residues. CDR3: CASSTGGRTNYGYTF. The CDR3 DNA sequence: TGTGCCAGCTCCACCGGGGGAAGAACCAACTATGGCTACACCTTC.

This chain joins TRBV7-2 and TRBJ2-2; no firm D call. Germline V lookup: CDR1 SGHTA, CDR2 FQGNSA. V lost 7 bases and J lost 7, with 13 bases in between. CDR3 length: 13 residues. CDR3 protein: CASTPVRVGELFF. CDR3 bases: TGTGCCAGCACCCCGGTCCGCGTCGGGGAGCTGTTTTTT.

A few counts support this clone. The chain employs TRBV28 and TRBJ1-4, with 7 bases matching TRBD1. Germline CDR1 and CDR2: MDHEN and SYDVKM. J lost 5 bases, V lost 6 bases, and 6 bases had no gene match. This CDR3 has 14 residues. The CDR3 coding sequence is TGTGCCAGCAGAAATGCGGACAGGAATGAAAAACTGTTTTTT. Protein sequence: CASRNADRNEKLFF.

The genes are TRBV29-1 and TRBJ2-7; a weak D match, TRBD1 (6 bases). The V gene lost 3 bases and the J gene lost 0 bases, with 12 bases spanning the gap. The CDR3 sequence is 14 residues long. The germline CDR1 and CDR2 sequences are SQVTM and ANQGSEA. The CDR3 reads CSVDPGHNSYEQYF. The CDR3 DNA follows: TGCAGCGTTGATCCGGGACACAACTCCTACGAGCAGTACTTC.

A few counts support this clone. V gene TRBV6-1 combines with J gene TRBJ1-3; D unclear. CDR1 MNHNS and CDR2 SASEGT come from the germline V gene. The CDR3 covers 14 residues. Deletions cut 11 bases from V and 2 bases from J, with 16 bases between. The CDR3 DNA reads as TGTGCCCGCGAGCCCTGCCGGGCTGGAAACACCATATATTTT. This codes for CAREPCRAGNTIYF.

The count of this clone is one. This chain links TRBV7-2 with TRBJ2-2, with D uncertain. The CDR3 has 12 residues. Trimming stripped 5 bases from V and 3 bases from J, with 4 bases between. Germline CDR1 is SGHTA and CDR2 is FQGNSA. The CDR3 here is CASSTYTGELFF. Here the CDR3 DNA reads TGTGCCAGCAGCACTTACACCGGGGAGCTGTTTTTT.

The CDR3 DNA is TGTGCCAGCAGCGACCGGTACAGGAGGGTCCAAGAGACCCAGTACTTC. It translates to CASSDRYRRVQETQYF. The V gene is TRBV9, the J gene TRBJ2-5; possibly TRBD2 for D (6 bases). From germline, CDR1 is SGDLS and CDR2 YYNGEE. The V end was cut by 3 bases, the J end by 1 base, with 16 bases between. This CDR3 has 16 residues.

The CDR3 coding sequence is TGTGCCAGCAGCCAAGACACAGGGGGTTGGTACGGCTACACCTTC. Translating it yields CASSQDTGGWYGYTF. The rearrangement uses TRBV14 and TRBJ1-2, with 8 bases lining up with TRBD1. Germline CDR1 reads SGHDN; CDR2 reads FVKESK. Losses at the gene ends were 0 bases for V and 8 bases for J; bases not matched to a gene: 8. The CDR3 is made up of 15 amino acids.

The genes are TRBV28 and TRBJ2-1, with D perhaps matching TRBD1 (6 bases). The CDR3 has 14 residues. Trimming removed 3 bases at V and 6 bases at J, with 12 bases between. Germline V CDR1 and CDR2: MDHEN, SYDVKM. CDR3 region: CASSFPLRGNEQFF. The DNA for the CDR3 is TGTGCCAGCAGTTTCCCCCTCAGGGGCAATGAGCAGTTCTTC.

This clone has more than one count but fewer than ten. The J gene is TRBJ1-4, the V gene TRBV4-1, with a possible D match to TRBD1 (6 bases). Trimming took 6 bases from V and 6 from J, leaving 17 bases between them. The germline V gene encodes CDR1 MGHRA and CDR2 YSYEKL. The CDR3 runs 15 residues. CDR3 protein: CASSPQGNVYEKLFF. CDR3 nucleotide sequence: TGCGCCAGCAGTCCTCAGGGGAACGTGTATGAAAAACTGTTTTTT.

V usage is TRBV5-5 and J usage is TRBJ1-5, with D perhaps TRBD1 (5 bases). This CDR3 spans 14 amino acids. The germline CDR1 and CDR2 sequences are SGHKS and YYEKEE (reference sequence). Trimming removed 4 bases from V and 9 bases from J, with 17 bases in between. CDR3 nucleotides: TGTGCCAGCAGCCACGAGGGGAGGGTTGGGCCCCAGCATTTT. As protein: CASSHEGRVGPQHF.

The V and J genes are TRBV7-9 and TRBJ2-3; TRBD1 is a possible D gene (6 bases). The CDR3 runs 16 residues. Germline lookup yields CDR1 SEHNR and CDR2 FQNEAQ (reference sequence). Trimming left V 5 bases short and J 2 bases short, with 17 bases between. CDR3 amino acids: CASSTIQGKLTDTQYF. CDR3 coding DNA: TGTGCCAGCAGCACGATACAGGGTAAACTCACAGATACGCAGTATTTT.